This TCR beta chain comes out of a study of cytomegalovirus exposure and HLA in healthy donors. This clone occurred once. Its specificity is unknown. Study results and limitations: Cytomegalovirus-associated TCR beta chains were listed, numbering some 150. Association of 16,951 TCR beta sequences with HLA alleles was found at 0.05 false discovery rate in a later analysis.

This CDR3 contains 13 residues. CDR1 is SGHNT and CDR2 is YENEEA in the germline V gene. V trimming: 2 bases; J trimming: 7 bases; junction bases outside the gene matches: 4. In the PCR, 60 Vbeta and 13 Jbeta primers were used. Sequenced by immunoSEQ multiplex PCR; TCRdb stores in-frame clones only, minus some. The table shows roughly 140,000 clones, with around 82% occurring only once. This TCR derives from a woman aged 45-59 years in good health and CMV-seropositive. This chain links TRBV11-3 with TRBJ1-1; 7 nucleotides line up with TRBD1. Sequenced sample: PBMCs. CDR3 sequence: CASSLNQGGEAFF. The DNA of the CDR3 is TGTGCCAGCAGCTTAAACCAGGGGGGTGAAGCTTTCTTT.